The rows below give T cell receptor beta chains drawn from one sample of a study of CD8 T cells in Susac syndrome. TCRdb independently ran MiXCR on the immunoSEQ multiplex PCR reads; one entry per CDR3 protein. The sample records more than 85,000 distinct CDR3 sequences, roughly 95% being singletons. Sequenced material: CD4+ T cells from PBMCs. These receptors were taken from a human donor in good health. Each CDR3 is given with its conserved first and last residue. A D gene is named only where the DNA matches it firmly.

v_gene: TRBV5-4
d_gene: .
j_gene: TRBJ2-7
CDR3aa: CASSLPSAEQYF
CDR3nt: TGTGCCAGCAGCTTGCCATCGGCCGAGCAGTACTTC

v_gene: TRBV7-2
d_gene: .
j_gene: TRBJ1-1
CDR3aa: CASSLVAGITEAFF
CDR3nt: TGTGCCAGCAGCTTAGTAGCAGGAATCACTGAAGCTTTCTTT

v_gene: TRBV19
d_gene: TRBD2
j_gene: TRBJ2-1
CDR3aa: CASEGLADNVQFF
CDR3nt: TGTGCCAGCGAAGGGCTAGCGGACAATGTACAGTTCTTC

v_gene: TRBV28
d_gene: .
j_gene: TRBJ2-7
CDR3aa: CASSPRHLQYF
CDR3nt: TGTGCCAGCAGTCCTCGACACCTTCAGTACTTC

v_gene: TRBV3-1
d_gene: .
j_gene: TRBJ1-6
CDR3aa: CASSSRQRAPNSPLHF
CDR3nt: TGTGCCAGCAGCTCCCGACAGCGGGCTCCCAATTCACCCCTCCACTTT

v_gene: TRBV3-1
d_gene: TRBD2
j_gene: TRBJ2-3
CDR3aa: CASSQHSGGGRDTQYF
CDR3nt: TGTGCCAGCAGCCAACATAGCGGGGGGGGTAGAGATACGCAGTATTTT

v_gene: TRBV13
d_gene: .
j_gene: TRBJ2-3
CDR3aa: CASSTGRADTQYF
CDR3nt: TGTGCCAGCAGCACTGGGAGAGCAGATACGCAGTATTTT

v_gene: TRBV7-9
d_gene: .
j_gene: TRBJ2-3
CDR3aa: CASSFRSDTQYF
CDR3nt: TGTGCCAGCAGCTTTCGGTCAGATACGCAGTATTTT

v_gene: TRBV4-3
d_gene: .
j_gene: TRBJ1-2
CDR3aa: CASSQDLRDGYTF
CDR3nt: TGCGCCAGCAGCCAAGATCTCAGGGATGGCTACACCTTC

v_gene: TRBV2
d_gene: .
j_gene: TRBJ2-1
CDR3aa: CASSVGGSVDEQFF
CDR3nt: TGTGCCAGCAGTGTAGGGGGTAGCGTCGATGAGCAGTTCTTC

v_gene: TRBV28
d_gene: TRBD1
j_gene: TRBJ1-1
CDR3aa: CASSEDRLLNTEAFF
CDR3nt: TGTGCCAGCAGTGAGGACAGGTTGCTGAACACTGAAGCTTTCTTT

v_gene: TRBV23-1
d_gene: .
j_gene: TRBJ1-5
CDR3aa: CASSHQRNQPQHF
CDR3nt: TGCGCCAGCAGTCATCAAAGGAATCAGCCCCAGCATTTT

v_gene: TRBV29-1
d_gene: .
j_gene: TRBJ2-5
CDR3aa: CSVWGSLETQYF
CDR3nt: TGCAGCGTTTGGGGTTCGCTGGAGACCCAGTACTTC

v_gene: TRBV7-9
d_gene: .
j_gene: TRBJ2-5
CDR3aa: CAILAGTQYF
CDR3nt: TGTGCCATCCTAGCCGGGACCCAGTACTTC

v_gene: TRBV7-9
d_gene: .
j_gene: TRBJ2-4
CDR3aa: CASSATGAPKNIQYF
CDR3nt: TGTGCCAGCAGCGCCACCGGGGCACCCAAAAACATTCAGTACTTC

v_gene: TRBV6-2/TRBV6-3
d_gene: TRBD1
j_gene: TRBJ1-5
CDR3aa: CASSYSMTGRENQPQHF
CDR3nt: TGTGCCAGCAGTTACTCGATGACAGGGAGGGAGAATCAGCCCCAGCATTTT